These T cell receptor beta chains were read from a single sample in a study of regulatory T cells in long-lasting Graves disease. In TCRdb, the multiplex PCR reads were re-called with MiXCR into one record per CDR3 protein. The sample gives about 470,000 distinct CDR3 sequences, about 16% of which show up once; 12% is in the top ten. This same sample was also taken into another study, of T cells in Graves' hyperthyroidism and ophthalmopathy.

Source: peripheral blood mononuclear cells (PBMCs), taken at new diagnosis, from a patient treated with antithyroid drugs. The source of these receptors is a man in his forties with Graves disease. The CDR3 runs from the conserved cysteine through the conserved F or W. A D gene is named only where the DNA matches it firmly. The size of a clone is reported for some rows only, either as once, few or many, or as a class for expanded clones.

d_call	v_call	clone_size	j_call	cdr3_nt	cdr3_aa
.	TRBV11-2	many	TRBJ2-4	TGTGCCAGCAGCTTAGCGAGAGGGGGGGACATTCAGTACTTC	CASSLARGGDIQYF
.	TRBV20-1	few	TRBJ1-3	TGCAGTGCTGGGGGGGAAAGAAACACCATATATTTT	CSAGGERNTIYF
TRBD1	TRBV6-9	many	TRBJ2-1	TGTGCCAGCAGTTTCCGGGACAGCTTCTCCTACAATGAGCAGTTCTTC	CASSFRDSFSYNEQFF
TRBD1	TRBV18	.	TRBJ1-3	TGTGCCAGCTCACCCCAAGGACAGGTTCGTGGAAACACCACATATTTT	CASSPQGQVRGNTTYF
.	TRBV20-1	many	TRBJ1-4	TGCAGTGCTAGAGAGGAGGGGGGGTTCGGGTTCGGCAGAGCTAATGAAAAACTGTTTTTT	CSAREEGGFGFGRANEKLFF
.	TRBV28	many	TRBJ2-5	TGTGCCAGCAGTGAAATAACCCTTCCGGAAGAGACCCAGTACTTC	CASSEITLPEETQYF
.	TRBV7-9	few	TRBJ1-1	TGTGCCAGCAGCCAATACCCTACCCTGAACACTGAAGCTTTCTTT	CASSQYPTLNTEAFF
TRBD1	TRBV19	few	TRBJ2-2	TGTGCCAGCCTCGGGACAGCGAACACCGGGGAGCTGTTTTTT	CASLGTANTGELFF
.	TRBV12-3/TRBV12-4	.	TRBJ2-7	TGTGCCAGCAGTTTCCGAGTCTACGAGCAGTACTTC	CASSFRVYEQYF
.	TRBV19	.	TRBJ1-5	TGTGCCAGTGCTAATGGGCAGGGGAGCAATCAGCCCCAGCATTTT	CASANGQGSNQPQHF
.	TRBV28	few	TRBJ1-5	TGTGCCAGCAGTTCTAACAGGGTCAATCAGCCCCAGCATTTT	CASSSNRVNQPQHF
TRBD2	TRBV5-1	many	TRBJ2-2	TGCGCCAGCAGCTTGGTAGCGGGACCGAACACCGGGGAGCTGTTTTTT	CASSLVAGPNTGELFF
.	TRBV7-2	many	TRBJ2-1	TGTGCCAGCAGTAACCGGGTCAGGGAGCAGTTCTTC	CASSNRVREQFF
.	TRBV5-1	.	TRBJ2-3	TGCGCCAGCAGCTTTGAAAGGGGAGATACGCAGTATTTT	CASSFERGDTQYF
.	TRBV19	many	TRBJ1-5	TGTGCCAGGGGGACAAATAGCAATCAGCCCCAGCATTTT	CARGTNSNQPQHF
.	TRBV20-1	.	TRBJ1-2	TGCAGTGCTATGACTAATGGCTACACCTTC	CSAMTNGYTF
TRBD2	TRBV5-6	few	TRBJ2-7	TGTGCCAGCAGCTGGGGGGTTAGCGGGAGGGCCGTCCACGAGCAGTACTTC	CASSWGVSGRAVHEQYF
.	TRBV7-9	few	TRBJ2-1	TGTGCCAGCAGCTTAGAGGGAGGGGGAAATGAGCAGTTCTTC	CASSLEGGGNEQFF
.	TRBV24-1	.	TRBJ2-7	TGTGCCACCAGTGACTCAAGGACTACCTCCTACGAGCAGTACTTC	CATSDSRTTSYEQYF
TRBD2	TRBV7-9	many	TRBJ2-3	TGTGCCAGCAGCTTGCTGGGGGGGTCAGATACGCAGTATTTT	CASSLLGGSDTQYF
TRBD2	TRBV28	many	TRBJ2-7	TGTGCCAGCAGTAGCCAGCGGGAGCTGGTCGACGAGCAGTACTTC	CASSSQRELVDEQYF
TRBD2	TRBV20-1	.	TRBJ2-7	TGCAGTGCTCTGACTAGCGGGAGAATGTACGAGCAGTACTTC	CSALTSGRMYEQYF
.	TRBV5-1	many	TRBJ2-7	TGCGCCAGCAGCTTGGCCAGCGGACTCTACGAGCAGTACTTC	CASSLASGLYEQYF
TRBD2	TRBV5-1	few	TRBJ2-7	TGCGCCAGCAGCTTGCGGAGCGGGAAGTTCCCCTACGAGCAGTACTTC	CASSLRSGKFPYEQYF
TRBD1	TRBV12-3/TRBV12-4	many	TRBJ2-3	TGTGCCAGCAGTAGGACAGGGGGGAGCACAGATACGCAGTATTTT	CASSRTGGSTDTQYF